The 2 T cell receptor beta chains presented below share a single source sample, sequenced in a study of shared clonotypes between healthy human individuals. Sequenced by immunoSEQ multiplex PCR; TCRdb stores in-frame clones only, minus some. The sample shows roughly 2 million clones, 85% to 95% of them seen only once. Positive CCR7 selection of CD45RO-negative cells yielded the naive CD8 cells, and terminally differentiated effector memory CD45RA+ cells were excluded. The sequenced material came from naive CD8+ T cells sorted from blood. These receptors came from a man between 18 and 35 years old in good health.

The J gene is TRBJ1-2, the V gene TRBV19, with D possibly matching TRBD1 (6 bases). The ends were cut back, 5 bases at V and 8 bases at J, with 24 bases in the middle. The CDR3 has 16 residues. The germline V gene encodes CDR1 LNHDA and CDR2 SQIVND (reference sequence). CDR3 bases: TGTGCCAGTAGTTGGGATTGGACAGCTTCTTCGTGGGGCTACACCTTC. This gives the protein CASSWDWTASSWGYTF.

The V call is TRBV5-1, the J call TRBJ2-3; 10 nucleotides match TRBD1. CDR3 size: 16 residues. V dropped 5 bases and J dropped 6; count of bases not matched to a gene: 12. Germline CDR1 and CDR2: SGHRS and YFSETQ. Written as DNA, the CDR3 is TGCGCCAGCAGTCCCATCGGGGACAGGGGTTGGGATACGCAGTATTTT. It yields the protein CASSPIGDRGWDTQYF.